This T cell receptor beta chain derives from a study of blood T cell repertoires in COVID-19. Germline lookup yields CDR1 SNHLY and CDR2 FYNNEI. The CDR3 is 19 amino acids. J was trimmed by 1 base and V by 4 bases; bases with no gene match: 14. Clones were sequenced by immunoSEQ multiplex PCR, and TCRdb holds only the in-frame ones, with some missing. The table shows about 50,000 clones, with 86% occurring only once. This clone was seen a few times. The chain recombines TRBV2 with TRBJ1-5, with 9 nucleotides matching TRBD1. The origin of this receptor is a human donor in a cohort sampled during active COVID-19. Sequences were obtained from peripheral blood. The CDR3 DNA is TGTGCCAGCAGTGTGTCCCGGGACAGGGTTTTCTCCAGCAATCAGCCCCAGCATTTT. This encodes CASSVSRDRVFSSNQPQHF.